This T cell receptor (beta chain) was documented in a study of CD8+ T cells in alopecia areata. Background on the study: Tofacitinib was taken orally by treated patients, and the dose was 5 to 10 mg twice daily. Affected scalp percentage gauged treated patients' severity. Study outcomes and limitations: Against the mouse data, patients shared TCRs less clearly, possibly for HLA reasons.

Regarding this clone: Its antigen is not known.

Indicated treatment: oral pan-JAK inhibitor, 5-10 mg twice daily. PBMCs served as the source from which CD4+ and CD8+ T cells were sorted. Once RNA had been extracted, it was reverse transcribed into cDNA to act as the sequencing template. Using immunoSEQ multiplex PCR, the repertoire was profiled, and TCRdb retains in-frame clones only, with some absent. The profile shows 200,000 or so clones, around two fifths of them singletons. The germline V gene encodes CDR1 MNHNY and CDR2 SVGAGI (reference sequence). The CDR3 runs 14 residues. V was pared by 0 bases and J by 3 bases, with 8 bases between. The receptor comes from a human donor with alopecia areata. The source was CD4+ T cells sorted from blood, collected between weeks 30 and 35, from a patient treated with tofacitinib. The rearrangement links TRBV6-6 to TRBJ1-2, with a tentative D call TRBD1 (5 bases). The CDR3 nucleotides read TGTGCCAGCAGTTACTCCGGGACGGACTATGGCTACACCTTC. Protein sequence: CASSYSGTDYGYTF.